The T cell receptor beta chain described here comes from a study of a mutant IDH1 vaccine in newly diagnosed glioma. For the study at large: Treated patients showed a male proportion of around 62%, a female proportion of roughly 38%, and a mean age of 40.4 years. Study-level findings and limits: It was about 93% of patients that developed vaccine-induced immune responses.

With regard to this clone: Its antigen is unidentified.

Time point in this sample: baseline, week 1 (first vaccination visit). Described treatment: pre-vaccination baseline after standard-of-care therapy. Clones were read by immunoSEQ multiplex PCR, and TCRdb kept only the in-frame ones, dropping some. The data contain about 34,000 clones, 60% to 85% of them singletons. The CDR3 sequence is 16 residues long. V lost 6 bases to trimming and J lost 5 bases, with 21 bases between them. Germline-derived CDR1 and CDR2 are SGHNT and YENEEA. This sequence originates from a man aged 50 or older with glioma. Some clones in this sample may be carry-over from other donors' samples. The rearrangement uses TRBV11-3 and TRBJ2-3; TRBD2 might be the D (5 bases). The source was peripheral blood mononuclear cells (PBMCs), collected from a glioma patient treated with radiotherapy, temozolomide or both. Here the CDR3 reads CASSSGIAPLGDTQYF. The DNA for the CDR3 is TGTGCCAGCAGTTCGGGGATAGCGCCCCTGGGAGATACGCAGTATTTT.